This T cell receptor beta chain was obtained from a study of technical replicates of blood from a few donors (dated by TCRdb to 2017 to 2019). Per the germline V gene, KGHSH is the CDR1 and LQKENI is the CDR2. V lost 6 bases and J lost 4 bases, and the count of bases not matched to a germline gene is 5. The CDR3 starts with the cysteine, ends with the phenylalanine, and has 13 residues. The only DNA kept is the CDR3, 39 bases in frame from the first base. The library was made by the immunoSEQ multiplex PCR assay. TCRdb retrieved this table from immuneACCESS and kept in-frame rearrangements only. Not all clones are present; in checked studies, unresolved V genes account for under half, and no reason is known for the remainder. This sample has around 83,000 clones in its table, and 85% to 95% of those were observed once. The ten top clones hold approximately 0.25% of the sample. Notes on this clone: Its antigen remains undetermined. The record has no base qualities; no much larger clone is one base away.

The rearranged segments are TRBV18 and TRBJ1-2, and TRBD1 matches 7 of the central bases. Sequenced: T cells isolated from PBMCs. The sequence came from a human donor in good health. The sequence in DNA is TGTGCCAGCTCCCAAGGACAGGCCTATGGCTACACCTTC. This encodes CASSQGQAYGYTF. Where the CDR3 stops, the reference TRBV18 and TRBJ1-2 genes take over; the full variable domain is NAGVMQNPRHLVRRRGQEARLRCSPMKGHSHVYWYRQLPEEGLKFMVYLQKENIIDESGMPKERFSAEFPKEGPSILRIQQVVRGDSAAYFCASSQGQAYGYTFGSGTRLTVV.